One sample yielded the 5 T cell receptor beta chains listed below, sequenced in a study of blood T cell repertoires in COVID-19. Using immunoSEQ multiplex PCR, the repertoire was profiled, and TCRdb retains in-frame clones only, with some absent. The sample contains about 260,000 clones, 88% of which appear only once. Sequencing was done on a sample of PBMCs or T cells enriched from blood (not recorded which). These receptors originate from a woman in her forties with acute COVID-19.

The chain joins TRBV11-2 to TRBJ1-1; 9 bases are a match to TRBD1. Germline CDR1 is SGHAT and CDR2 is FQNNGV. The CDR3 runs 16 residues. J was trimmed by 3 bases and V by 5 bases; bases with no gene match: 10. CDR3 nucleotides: TGTGCCAGCAGCAGGACAGGGGTTGTTAGGGACACTGAAGCTTTCTTT. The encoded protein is CASSRTGVVRDTEAFF.

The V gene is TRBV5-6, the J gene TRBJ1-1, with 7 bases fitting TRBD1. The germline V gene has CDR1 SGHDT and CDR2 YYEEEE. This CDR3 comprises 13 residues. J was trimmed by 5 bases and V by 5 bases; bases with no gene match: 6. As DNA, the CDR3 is TGTGCCAGCAGAGGACAGGCGGGGACTGAAGCTTTCTTT. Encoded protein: CASRGQAGTEAFF.

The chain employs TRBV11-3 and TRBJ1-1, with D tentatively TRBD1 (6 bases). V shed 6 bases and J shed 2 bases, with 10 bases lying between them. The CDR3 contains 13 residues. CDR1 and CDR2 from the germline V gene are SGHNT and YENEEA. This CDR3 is CASRLGGNTEAFF. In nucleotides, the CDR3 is TGTGCCAGCAGGCTAGGGGGAAACACTGAAGCTTTCTTT.

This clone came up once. The CDR3, as DNA: TGTGCCAGCAGCTTAGATTTAGTTCCCCTCCACTTT. It translates to CASSLDLVPLHF. The gene calls are TRBV7-2 and TRBJ1-6; D unclear. Germline V lookup: CDR1 SGHTA, CDR2 FQGNSA. Trimming took off 1 base at V and 13 bases at J, with 8 bases between the two ends. This CDR3 contains 12 residues.

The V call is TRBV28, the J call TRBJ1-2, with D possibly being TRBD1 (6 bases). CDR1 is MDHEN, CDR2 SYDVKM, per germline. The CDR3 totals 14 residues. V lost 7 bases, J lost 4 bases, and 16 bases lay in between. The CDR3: CASKVTGIIYGYTF. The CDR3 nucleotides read TGTGCCAGCAAAGTGACAGGAATAATCTATGGCTACACCTTC.